These T cell receptor beta chains were read from a single sample in a study of blood T cell repertoires in COVID-19. Clones were sequenced by immunoSEQ multiplex PCR, and TCRdb holds only the in-frame ones, with some missing. Among more than 10,000 clones, around 91% were seen once, and the ten largest hold roughly 20%. Sequenced input: peripheral blood. These receptors all stem from a human donor with active COVID-19. The donor label of this sample is uncertain. Each CDR3 is given with its conserved first and last residue. A D gene is named only where the DNA matches it firmly. Clone size is stated in some rows and not others, as once, few, many or a class when expanded.

DNA	CDR3	V	J	size	D
TGTGCCAGCAGCCTAGAGCAGGAGGGCTATGGCTACACCTTC	CASSLEQEGYGYTF	TRBV7-9	TRBJ1-2	-	-
TGCAGCGTTGAGACAGGCGGAAACACCATATATTTT	CSVETGGNTIYF	TRBV29-1	TRBJ1-3	-	-
TGTGCCAGCAGTTTGGGGCTAGCGGGGACCCTACGCTACAATGAGCAGTTCTTC	CASSLGLAGTLRYNEQFF	TRBV27	TRBJ2-1	-	TRBD2
TGTGCCAGCAGCTCTTTTCCCGGGGGGGTTAGCTCCTACGAGCAGTACTTC	CASSSFPGGVSSYEQYF	TRBV7-2	TRBJ2-7	-	TRBD2
-	CASSSGENTEAFF	TRBV2	TRBJ1-1	-	-
TGTGCCAGTAGTACCCAGACTAACACTGAAGCTTTCTTT	CASSTQTNTEAFF	TRBV19	TRBJ1-1	-	-
TGTGCCAGCAGCCCCCGGGAGGGGACAGGGGCACGTGGCTACACCTTC	CASSPREGTGARGYTF	TRBV5-4	TRBJ1-2	-	TRBD1
TGTGCCAGCAAAACAGGGGGGTTCATGAACACTGAAGCTTTCTTT	CASKTGGFMNTEAFF	TRBV6-5	TRBJ1-1	-	TRBD1
TGTGCCAGCAGCTTTGGCGGGGTGGGATACAATGAGCAGTTCTTC	CASSFGGVGYNEQFF	TRBV11-2	TRBJ2-1	-	-
TGTGCCTGGAGTCAAACACAGGGGAATACTGAAGCTTTCTTT	CAWSQTQGNTEAFF	TRBV30	TRBJ1-1	-	TRBD1
TGTGCCAGCTCACCGACGACTCCGGAGTCGCATTCACCCCTCCACTTT	CASSPTTPESHSPLHF	TRBV18	TRBJ1-6	-	-
TGTGCCAGCAGCAAAGAGCTAGCGGGGGGCTACGAGCAGTACTTC	CASSKELAGGYEQYF	TRBV21-1	TRBJ2-7	-	-
TGCGCCAGCAATACAGAAGGGAGGCATTTAGGAGGCTACACCTTC	CASNTEGRHLGGYTF	TRBV10-2	TRBJ1-2	-	-
TGTGCCAGCAGCTCCTCGGGCCAGCGGACCGGGGAGCTGTTTTTT	CASSSSGQRTGELFF	TRBV7-6	TRBJ2-2	-	-
TGTGCCAGCAGACCGACCCAGGGGGGAAATGGCTACACCTTC	CASRPTQGGNGYTF	TRBV6-5	TRBJ1-2	-	TRBD1
TGTGCCAGCAGCCCAGGATGGATTGCGCGTCAGCCCCAGCATTTT	CASSPGWIARQPQHF	TRBV5-8	TRBJ1-5	-	-
TGTGCCAGCAGCCTTCGGGGGGTCTCCTACGAGCAGTACTTC	CASSLRGVSYEQYF	TRBV3-1/TRBV3-2	TRBJ2-7	-	TRBD2
TGTGCCATCAGGCGGGGGGGCTCGAACCAAGAGACCCAGTACTTC	CAIRRGGSNQETQYF	TRBV10-3	TRBJ2-5	-	TRBD2
TGTGCCAGCAGGCTAACAGGGGGCGGACAGCCCCAGCATTTT	CASRLTGGGQPQHF	TRBV28	TRBJ1-5	-	TRBD1
TGTGCCAGCAGCAAAACACTGGGGGAGGGCACCGGGGAGCTGTTTTTT	CASSKTLGEGTGELFF	TRBV21-1	TRBJ2-2	-	-
TGTGCCAGCAGTTACCTGGGACAGGCGAGCTCCTACGAGCAGTACTTC	CASSYLGQASSYEQYF	TRBV6-6	TRBJ2-7	-	TRBD1
TGTGCCTGGAGACTACGTCAGAACCTCTACGAGCAGTACTTC	CAWRLRQNLYEQYF	TRBV30	TRBJ2-7	-	-
TGTGCCAGCAGCCCCTCGCGGGCCACAGATACGCAGTATTTT	CASSPSRATDTQYF	TRBV14	TRBJ2-3	-	-
TGTGCCAGCAGCCCATCGACAGGGTCCACTGAAGCTTTCTTT	CASSPSTGSTEAFF	TRBV9	TRBJ1-1	-	TRBD1
TGCGCCAGCAGCTTAAGGACTTCCTACGAGCAGTACTTC	CASSLRTSYEQYF	TRBV5-1	TRBJ2-7	-	-
TGTGCCACCAGCAGAGATTTATCCGCCAAAAACATTCAGTACTTC	CATSRDLSAKNIQYF	TRBV15	TRBJ2-4	-	-
TGTGCCAGTAGTACCCCTGAACAGGGCAGGGAGCAGTTCTTC	CASSTPEQGREQFF	TRBV19	TRBJ2-1	once	-
TGTGCCAGCAGCTTGGGACAGGGCGGTGGCTACACCTTC	CASSLGQGGGYTF	TRBV7-2	TRBJ1-2	-	TRBD1
TGTGCCAGCAGCTTTCTAGCGGGGGGCGTGGACAATGAGCAGTTCTTC	CASSFLAGGVDNEQFF	TRBV7-6	TRBJ2-1	once	TRBD2
TGTGCCAGCAGTTACGGTGCGGGAAGCTATGGCTACACCTTC	CASSYGAGSYGYTF	TRBV6-5	TRBJ1-2	-	-
TGTGCCAGCGGAGTTAGCGGGGGGGCCTACAATGAGCAGTTCTTC	CASGVSGGAYNEQFF	TRBV11-1	TRBJ2-1	few	TRBD2
TGTGCCAGCAGCCAAGAGGCCTCTAACTATGGCTACACCTTC	CASSQEASNYGYTF	TRBV4-2	TRBJ1-2	-	-
TGTGCCAGCAGCTTAGCTAGCCCGAGGACAGGGGGCAGGGAGCAGTACTTC	CASSLASPRTGGREQYF	TRBV7-9	TRBJ2-7	-	TRBD1
TGTGCCAGTAGTGACTTTTTGGGGGGAGGTCAGCCCCAGCATTTT	CASSDFLGGGQPQHF	TRBV19	TRBJ1-5	-	-
TGTGCCAGCAGCGACTACCAGTTAGTAGGTAACACCGGGGAGCTGTTTTTT	CASSDYQLVGNTGELFF	TRBV5-5	TRBJ2-2	-	-
TGTGCCAGTAGTATAGAAGTCAGGGGCGCAGTATATGGCTACACCTTC	CASSIEVRGAVYGYTF	TRBV19	TRBJ1-2	-	-
TGTGCCTGGAGTGTAGGCTTACAGGGGGGCTTC	CAWSVGLQGGF	TRBV30	TRBJ1-2	-	TRBD1
TGTGCCAGCAGCTCCAGGGGCCCACCGGATACGCAGTATTTT	CASSSRGPPDTQYF	TRBV5-4	TRBJ2-3	-	-
TGTGCCAGTAGTACATGGACAGGTGGGGACACTGAAGCTTTCTTT	CASSTWTGGDTEAFF	TRBV19	TRBJ1-1	-	TRBD1
TGTGCCAGTAGTGCTTCCGGGACAGCGATTCACGAGCAGTACTTC	CASSASGTAIHEQYF	TRBV19	TRBJ2-7	-	TRBD1
TGTGCCAGCAGCTCCCCGGTTGGGCTAGCGGGGGTCACCGGGGAGCTGTTTTTT	CASSSPVGLAGVTGELFF	TRBV7-9	TRBJ2-2	-	TRBD2